This T cell receptor beta chain was documented in a study of blood T cell repertoires in COVID-19 (dated by TCRdb to about 2020). With respect to the entire study: Collaborator samples came from the United States, Italy and Spain and covered acute and convalescent phases of COVID-19. The material from the prospective study consisted of cDNA or gDNA derived from T cells, B-cell-depleted T cells, or PBMCs. Subjects who had been exposed to COVID-19, were actively infected with it, or had recovered from it provided the deeply sampled blood TCRbeta repertoires that made up the dataset. The repertoires were made available in a free public database intended to serve as a resource for research on the immune response to SARS-CoV-2. Samples came from the ongoing ImmuneRACE study (first 160 participants) plus 1,254 subjects from 6 global collaborators. Sample metadata almost always included a de-identified subject ID, COVID-19 status, age in years and sex. Where HLA class I and class II types were available, the types were taken from metadata supplied by the sample provider, not from assay-based typing. Results the study describes overall, beyond this receptor: How much clinical and demographic metadata was included differed by source and by participant, and the metadata was provided uncurated.

Notes on this clone: Its cognate antigen has yet to be identified. No base quality information exists; no much larger clone differs at one position. Other DNA sequences from this sample encode an identical CDR3 as well.

The collaborating institutions used their own protocols to collect whole blood in K2EDTA tubes. For TCRbeta analysis, collaborator samples were shipped as frozen whole blood, as isolated PBMCs, or as DNA extracted from either sample type. A distance of 8 bases separates the germline ends of V and J, which lose 5 bases and 6 bases respectively. CDR3 length: 11 amino acids, cysteine to phenylalanine. The DNA shown is the 33-base CDR3, in frame from base 1. The germline V gene yields MNHEY for CDR1 and SVGAGI for CDR2. TCRbeta CDR3 regions were amplified from genomic DNA by means of the immunoSEQ Assay, a bias-controlled multiplex PCR. Concerning the study's data processing: The number of nucleated cells in each sample was estimated from the amplification of reference gene primers within the assay. Sequence reads were collapsed and filtered to measure the absolute abundance of every unique TCRbeta CDR3 rearrangement. For each sample, productive Simpson clonality was calculated as the square root of Simpson's diversity index across productive rearrangements. TCRdb stores this immuneACCESS table with in-frame sequences only. Part of the clones is absent; in the studies checked, under half of the shortfall reflects unresolved V genes, and no reason is known for the rest. The V and J calls and clone size were taken over from that table, and D and trimming were inferred from the DNA. The sample includes about 240,000 clones, with approximately 80% observed a single time. Together, the top ten hold more than 8% of the sample.

The sample was peripheral blood. This chain is built from TRBV6-5 and TRBJ2-7; a weak D assignment points to TRBD2 (5 bases agree). The TCR originated in a woman of 80 years or more with acute or convalescent COVID-19. The DNA sequence is given as TGTGCCAGCAGTACTAGATTCGAGCAGTACTTC. Translated, this is CASSTRFEQYF.